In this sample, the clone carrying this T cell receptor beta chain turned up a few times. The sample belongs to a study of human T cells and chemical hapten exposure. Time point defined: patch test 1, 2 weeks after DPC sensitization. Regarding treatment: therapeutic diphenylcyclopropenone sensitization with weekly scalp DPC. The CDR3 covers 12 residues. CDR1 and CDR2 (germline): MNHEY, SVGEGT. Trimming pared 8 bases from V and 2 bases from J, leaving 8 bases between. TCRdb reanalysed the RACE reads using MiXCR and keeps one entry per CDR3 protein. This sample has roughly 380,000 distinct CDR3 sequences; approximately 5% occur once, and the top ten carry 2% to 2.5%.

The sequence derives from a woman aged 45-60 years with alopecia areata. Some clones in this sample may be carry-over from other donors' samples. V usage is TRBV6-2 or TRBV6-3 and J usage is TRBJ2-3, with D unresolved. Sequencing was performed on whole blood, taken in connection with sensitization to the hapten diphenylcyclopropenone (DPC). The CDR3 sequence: CASGQTTDTQYF. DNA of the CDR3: TGTGCCAGCGGGCAGACCACAGATACGCAGTATTTT.